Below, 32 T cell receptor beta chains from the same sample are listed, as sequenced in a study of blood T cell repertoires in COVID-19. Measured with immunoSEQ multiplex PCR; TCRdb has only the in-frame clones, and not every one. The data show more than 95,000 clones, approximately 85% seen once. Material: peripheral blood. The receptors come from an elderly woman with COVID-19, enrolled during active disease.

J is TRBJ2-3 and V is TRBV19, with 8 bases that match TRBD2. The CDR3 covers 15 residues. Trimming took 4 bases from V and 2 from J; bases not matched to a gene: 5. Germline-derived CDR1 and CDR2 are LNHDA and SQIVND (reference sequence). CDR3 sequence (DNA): TGTGCCAGTAGTACCCTAGCGGGCCTCACAGATACGCAGTATTTT. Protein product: CASSTLAGLTDTQYF.

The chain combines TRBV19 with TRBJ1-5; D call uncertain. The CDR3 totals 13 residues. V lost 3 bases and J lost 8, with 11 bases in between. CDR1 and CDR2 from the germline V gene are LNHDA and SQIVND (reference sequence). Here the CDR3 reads CASSIEGWEPQHF. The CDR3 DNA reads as TGTGCCAGTAGTATTGAGGGTTGGGAGCCCCAGCATTTT.

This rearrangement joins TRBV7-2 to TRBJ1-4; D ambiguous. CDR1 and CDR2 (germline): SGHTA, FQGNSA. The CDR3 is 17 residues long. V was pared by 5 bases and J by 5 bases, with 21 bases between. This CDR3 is CASSPDRVGLLNEKLFF. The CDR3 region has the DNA TGTGCCAGCAGCCCCGATCGGGTAGGCTTGCTGAATGAAAAACTGTTTTTT.

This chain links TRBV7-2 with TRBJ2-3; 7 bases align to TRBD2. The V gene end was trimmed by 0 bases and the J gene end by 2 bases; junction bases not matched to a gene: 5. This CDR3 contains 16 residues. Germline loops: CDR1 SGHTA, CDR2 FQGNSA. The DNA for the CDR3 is TGTGCCAGCAGCTTAGCCCCCCTAGCGGACACAGATACGCAGTATTTT. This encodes CASSLAPLADTDTQYF.

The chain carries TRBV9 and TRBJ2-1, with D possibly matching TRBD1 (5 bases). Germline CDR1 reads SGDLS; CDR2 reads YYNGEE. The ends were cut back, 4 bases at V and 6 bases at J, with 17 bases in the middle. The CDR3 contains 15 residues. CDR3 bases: TGTGCCAGCAGCACTAATGTAGGGGTACCCAATGAGCAGTTCTTC. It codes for CASSTNVGVPNEQFF.

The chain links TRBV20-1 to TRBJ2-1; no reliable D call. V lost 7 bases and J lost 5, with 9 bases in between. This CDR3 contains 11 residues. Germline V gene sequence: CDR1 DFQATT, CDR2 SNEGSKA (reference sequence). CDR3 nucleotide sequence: TGCAGTGTGCTGGGCGACAATGAGCAGTTCTTC. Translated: CSVLGDNEQFF.

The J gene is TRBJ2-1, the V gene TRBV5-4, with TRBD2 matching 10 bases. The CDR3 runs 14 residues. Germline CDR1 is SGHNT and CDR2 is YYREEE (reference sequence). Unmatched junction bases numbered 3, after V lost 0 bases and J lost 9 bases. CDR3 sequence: CASSLGQRGGEQFF. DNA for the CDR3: TGTGCCAGCAGCTTGGGACAGCGGGGGGGTGAGCAGTTCTTC.

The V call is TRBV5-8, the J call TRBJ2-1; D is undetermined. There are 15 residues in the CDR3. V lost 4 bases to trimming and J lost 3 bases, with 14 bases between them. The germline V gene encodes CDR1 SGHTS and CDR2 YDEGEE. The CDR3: CASSSLALGYNEQFF. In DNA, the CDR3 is TGTGCCAGCAGCAGCTTGGCTCTAGGCTACAATGAGCAGTTCTTC.

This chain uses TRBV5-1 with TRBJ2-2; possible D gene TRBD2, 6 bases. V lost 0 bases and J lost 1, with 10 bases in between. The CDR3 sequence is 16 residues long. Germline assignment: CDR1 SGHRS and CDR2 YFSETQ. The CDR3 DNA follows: TGCGCCAGCAGCTTGGAGGTTAGCGGGAACACCGGGGAGCTGTTTTTT. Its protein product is CASSLEVSGNTGELFF.

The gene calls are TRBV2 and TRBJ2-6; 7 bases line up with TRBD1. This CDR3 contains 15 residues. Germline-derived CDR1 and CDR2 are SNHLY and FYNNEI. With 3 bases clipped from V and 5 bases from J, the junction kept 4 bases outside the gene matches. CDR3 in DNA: TGTGCCAGCAGTGACCTGGACAGGAGGGCCAACGTCCTGACTTTC. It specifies CASSDLDRRANVLTF. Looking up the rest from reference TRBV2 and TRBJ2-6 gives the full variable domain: EPEVTQTPSHQVTQMGQEVILRCVPISNHLYFYWYRQILGQKVEFLVSFYNNEISEKSEIFDDQFSVERPDGSNFTLKIRSTKLEDSAMYFCASSDLDRRANVLTFGAGSRLTVL.

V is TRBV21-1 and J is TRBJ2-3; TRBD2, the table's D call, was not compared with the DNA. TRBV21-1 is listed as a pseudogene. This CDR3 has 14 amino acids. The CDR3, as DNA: TGTGCCAGCAGTCCGGGACTAGCGGGAGTTACGCAGTATTTT. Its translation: CASSPGLAGVTQYF.

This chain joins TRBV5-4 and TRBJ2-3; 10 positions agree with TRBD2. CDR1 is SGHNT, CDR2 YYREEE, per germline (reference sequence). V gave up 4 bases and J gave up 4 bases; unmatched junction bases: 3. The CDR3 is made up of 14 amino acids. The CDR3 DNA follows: TGTGCCAGCAGCACCAGCGGGAGGGCAGATACGCAGTATTTT. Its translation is CASSTSGRADTQYF.

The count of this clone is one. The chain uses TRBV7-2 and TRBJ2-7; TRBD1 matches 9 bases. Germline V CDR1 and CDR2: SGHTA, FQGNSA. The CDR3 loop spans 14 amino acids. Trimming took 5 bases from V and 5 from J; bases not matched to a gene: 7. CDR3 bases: TGTGCCAGCAGCGCCGGGACAGGGCTCAACGAGCAGTACTTC. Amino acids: CASSAGTGLNEQYF.

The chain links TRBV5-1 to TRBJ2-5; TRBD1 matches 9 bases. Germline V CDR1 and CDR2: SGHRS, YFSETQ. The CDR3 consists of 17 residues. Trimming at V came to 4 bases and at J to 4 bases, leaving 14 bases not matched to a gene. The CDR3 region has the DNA TGCGCCAGCAGCCCGGGGGCCAATACAGGGGGCCGAGAGACCCAGTACTTC. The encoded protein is CASSPGANTGGRETQYF.

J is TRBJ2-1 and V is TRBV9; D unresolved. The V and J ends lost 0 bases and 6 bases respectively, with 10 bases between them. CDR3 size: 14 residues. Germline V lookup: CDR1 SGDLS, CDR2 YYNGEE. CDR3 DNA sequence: TGTGCCAGCAGCGTAGCTTCGACAATCAATGAGCAGTTCTTC. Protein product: CASSVASTINEQFF.

CDR3 residues: CATSRDLLTGATDTQYF. CDR3 nucleotides: TGTGCCACCAGCAGAGACCTATTGACAGGGGCCACAGATACGCAGTATTTT. This chain joins TRBV15 and TRBJ2-3; 8 bases align to TRBD1. This CDR3 region has 17 residues. Germline CDR1 LNHNV, CDR2 YYDKDF (reference sequence). V was clipped by 0 bases and J by 2 bases; unmatched bases: 7.

The CDR3 DNA follows: TGTGCTAGTGGTTTGGTATCGGGGGGACGGGCTTTCTTT. It codes for CASGLVSGGRAFF. The rearrangement links TRBV12-5 to TRBJ1-1; D may be TRBD1 (5 bases). Trimming left V 0 bases short and J 11 bases short, with 13 bases between. Germline CDR1 LGHNT, CDR2 FRNRAP. This CDR3 comprises 13 residues.

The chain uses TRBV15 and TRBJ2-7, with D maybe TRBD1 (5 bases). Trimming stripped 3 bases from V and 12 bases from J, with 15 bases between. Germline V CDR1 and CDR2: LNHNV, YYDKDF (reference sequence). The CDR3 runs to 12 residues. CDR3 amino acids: CATSSPRQTPYF. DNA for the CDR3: TGTGCCACCAGCAGCCCGCGACAGACTCCGTACTTC.

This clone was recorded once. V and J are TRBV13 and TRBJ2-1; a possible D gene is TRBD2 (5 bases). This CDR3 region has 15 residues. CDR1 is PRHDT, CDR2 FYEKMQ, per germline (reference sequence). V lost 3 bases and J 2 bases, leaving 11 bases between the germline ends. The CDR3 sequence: CASSFGAVTYNEQFF. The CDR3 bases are TGTGCCAGCAGCTTTGGAGCGGTTACCTACAATGAGCAGTTCTTC.

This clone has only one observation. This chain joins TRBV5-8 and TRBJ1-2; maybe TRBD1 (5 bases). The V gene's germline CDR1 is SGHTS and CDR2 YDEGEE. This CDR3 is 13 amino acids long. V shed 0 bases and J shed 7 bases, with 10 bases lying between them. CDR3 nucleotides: TGTGCCAGCAGCTTGGAGAATAGGGGTGGCTACACCTTC. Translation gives CASSLENRGGYTF.

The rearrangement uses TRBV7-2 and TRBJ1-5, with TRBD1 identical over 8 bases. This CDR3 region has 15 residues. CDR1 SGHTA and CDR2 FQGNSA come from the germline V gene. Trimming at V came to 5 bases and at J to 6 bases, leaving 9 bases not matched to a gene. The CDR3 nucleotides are TGTGCCAGCAGCCCCCAGGGGGCGCCCGGTCAGCCCCAGCATTTT. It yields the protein CASSPQGAPGQPQHF.

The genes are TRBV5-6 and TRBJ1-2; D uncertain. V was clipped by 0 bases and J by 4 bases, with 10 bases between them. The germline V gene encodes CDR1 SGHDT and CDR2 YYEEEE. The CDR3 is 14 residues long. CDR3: CASSLAGISYGYTF. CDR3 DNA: TGTGCCAGCAGCTTGGCCGGGATCTCCTATGGCTACACCTTC.

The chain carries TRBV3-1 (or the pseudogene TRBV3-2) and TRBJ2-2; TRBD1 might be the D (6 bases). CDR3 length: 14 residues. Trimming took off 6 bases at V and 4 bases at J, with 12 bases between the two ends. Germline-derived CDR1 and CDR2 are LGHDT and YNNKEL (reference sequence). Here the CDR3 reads CASSSNRATGELFF. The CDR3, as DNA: TGTGCCAGCAGTTCGAACAGGGCCACCGGGGAGCTGTTTTTT.

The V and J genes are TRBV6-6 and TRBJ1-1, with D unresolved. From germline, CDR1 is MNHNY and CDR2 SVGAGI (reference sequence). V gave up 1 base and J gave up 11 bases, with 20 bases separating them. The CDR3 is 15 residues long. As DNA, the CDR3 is TGTGCCAGCAGTTACTACGAACGGGGTGCGGGAAGGGCTTTCTTT. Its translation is CASSYYERGAGRAFF.

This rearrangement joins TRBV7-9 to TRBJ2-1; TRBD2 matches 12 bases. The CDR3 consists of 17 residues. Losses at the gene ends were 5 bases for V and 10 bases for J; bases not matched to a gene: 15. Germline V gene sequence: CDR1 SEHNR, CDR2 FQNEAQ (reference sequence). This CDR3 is CASSPPYRLAGVGEQFF. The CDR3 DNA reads TGTGCCAGCAGCCCCCCTTATCGACTAGCGGGAGTAGGAGAGCAGTTCTTC.

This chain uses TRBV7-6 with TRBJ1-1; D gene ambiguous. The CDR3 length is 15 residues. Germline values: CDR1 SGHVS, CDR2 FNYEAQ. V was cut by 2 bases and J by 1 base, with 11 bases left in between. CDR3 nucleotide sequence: TGTGCCAGCAGCTTAAGTCCCAACACGAACACTGAAGCTTTCTTT. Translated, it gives CASSLSPNTNTEAFF.

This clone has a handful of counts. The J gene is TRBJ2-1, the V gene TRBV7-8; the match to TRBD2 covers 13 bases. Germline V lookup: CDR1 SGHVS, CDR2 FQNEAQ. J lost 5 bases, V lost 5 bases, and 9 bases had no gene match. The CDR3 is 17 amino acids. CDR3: CASSNHRTSGSDNEQFF. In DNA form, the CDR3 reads TGTGCCAGCAGCAACCATCGGACTAGCGGGAGTGACAATGAGCAGTTCTTC.

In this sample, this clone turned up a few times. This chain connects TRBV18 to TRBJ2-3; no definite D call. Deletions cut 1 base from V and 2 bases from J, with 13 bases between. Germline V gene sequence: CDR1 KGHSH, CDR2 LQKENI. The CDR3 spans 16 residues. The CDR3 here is CASSPLAQTYTDTQYF. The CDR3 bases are TGTGCCAGCTCACCACTCGCACAGACCTACACAGATACGCAGTATTTT.

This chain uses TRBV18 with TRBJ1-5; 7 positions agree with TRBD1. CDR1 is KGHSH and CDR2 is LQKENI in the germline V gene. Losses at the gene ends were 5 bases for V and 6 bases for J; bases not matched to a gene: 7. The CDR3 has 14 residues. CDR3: CASSLGGGGQPQHF. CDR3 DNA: TGTGCCAGCTCATTAGGGGGCGGCGGTCAGCCCCAGCATTTT.

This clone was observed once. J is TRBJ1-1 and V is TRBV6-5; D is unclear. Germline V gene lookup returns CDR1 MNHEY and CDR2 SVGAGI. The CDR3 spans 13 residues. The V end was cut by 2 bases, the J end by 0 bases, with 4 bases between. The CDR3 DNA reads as TGTGCCAGCAGTTACACAATGAACACTGAAGCTTTCTTT. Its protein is CASSYTMNTEAFF.

Written as DNA, the CDR3 is TGTGCCAGCAGCCGAACCGCGGACAGGGGGCCTGGCTACACCTTC. Protein sequence: CASSRTADRGPGYTF. The rearrangement joins TRBV11-2 to TRBJ1-2; 11 positions match TRBD1. J was trimmed by 7 bases and V by 5 bases; bases with no gene match: 9. Germline assignment: CDR1 SGHAT and CDR2 FQNNGV. The CDR3 runs to 15 residues.

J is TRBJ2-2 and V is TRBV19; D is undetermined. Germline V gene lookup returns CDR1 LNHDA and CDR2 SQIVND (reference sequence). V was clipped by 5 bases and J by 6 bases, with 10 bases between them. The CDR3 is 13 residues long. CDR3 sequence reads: CASSATAAGELFF. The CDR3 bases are TGTGCCAGTAGTGCGACTGCTGCCGGGGAGCTGTTTTTT.